This TCR beta chain was retrieved from a study of identical twins. The sample holds a few counts of this clonotype. What it binds is not known. Study-wide findings and caveats: Cross-sectional statistical analysis was relied on for the conclusions, without the same donors being followed.

CDR3 length: 15 residues. The J segment lost 4 bases and the V segment lost 1 base, leaving 4 bases of the junction unmatched. CDR1 and CDR2 (germline): SGHRS, YFSETQ. TCRdb passed the 5' RACE reads through MiXCR, listing each CDR3 protein once. The data show about 660,000 distinct CDR3 sequences, less than 10% seen once. These data were also filed under a second study, of yellow fever vaccine responses in identical twins.

The clonotype was recovered from a young woman in good health. The rearrangement uses TRBV5-1 and TRBJ1-4, with 7 bases lining up with TRBD1. Sequencing was carried out using PBMCs. This chain's CDR3 is CASSLQGGFNEKLFF. Here the CDR3 DNA reads TGCGCCAGCAGCTTGCAAGGGGGCTTTAATGAAAAACTGTTTTTT. The variable domain in full, with the rest retrieved from reference TRBV5-1 and TRBJ1-4, is KAGVTQTPRYLIKTRGQQVTLSCSPISGHRSVSWYQQTPGQGLQFLFEYFSETQRNKGNFPGRFSGRQFSNSRSEMNVSTLELGDSALYLCASSLQGGFNEKLFFGSGTQLSVL.